A single sample is the source of the 30 T cell receptor beta chains below, sequenced in a study of metastatic and nonmetastatic thyroid tumors. All patients reached thyroid surgery having received no treatment beforehand. TCRdb reprocessed the PCR reads using MiXCR. The table includes 25,000 to 35,000 clones, 25% to 35% detected once. Source material: blood. The receptors here all came from a female donor with papillary thyroid cancer or a benign thyroid nodule (not recorded which). Some clones in this sample may be carry-over from other donors' samples.

This clone was detected many times. The chain carries TRBV5-6 and TRBJ2-2; TRBD1 or TRBD2 may be the D gene (5 bases each). Germline values: CDR1 SGHDT, CDR2 YYEEEE. The CDR3 contains 14 residues. The V and J ends lost 4 bases and 2 bases respectively, with 9 bases between them. The CDR3 loop reads CASSPGANTGELFF. The CDR3 nucleotides read TGTGCCAGCAGCCCCGGGGCCAACACCGGGGAGCTGTTTTTT.

The rearrangement links TRBV20-1 to TRBJ1-1; no clear D gene. Trimming pared 3 bases from V and 10 bases from J, leaving 9 bases between. The length of the CDR3 is 10 residues. Germline loops: CDR1 DFQATT, CDR2 SNEGSKA (reference sequence). CDR3 bases: TGCAGTGCTAGTGGGTCGCGAGCTTTCTTT. This sequence encodes CSASGSRAFF.

Sample share makes this clone medium-sized. This rearrangement joins TRBV30 to TRBJ1-2, with 8 bases that match TRBD1. CDR1 and CDR2 (germline): GTSNPN, SVGIG (reference sequence). The trim removed 0 bases at V and 9 bases at J, leaving 9 bases unmatched. The CDR3 length is 14 residues. The CDR3 bases are TGTGCCTGGAGTGTCCGGGGCAGGGGGCGCAGCTACACCTTC. Its protein is CAWSVRGRGRSYTF.

Only a few counts were recorded for this clone. J is TRBJ2-7 and V is TRBV10-3; 9 nucleotides agree with TRBD1. Germline CDR1 reads ENHRY; CDR2 reads SYGVKD. The junction had 10 bases not matched to a gene; V was cut back by 7 bases and J by 6 bases. The CDR3 has 14 amino acids. In nucleotides, the CDR3 is TGTGCCATCAAAGGGACAGGGCCGGATAGCGAGCAGTACTTC. Amino acid sequence: CAIKGTGPDSEQYF.

Relative to its sample, this clone is medium-sized. This rearrangement joins TRBV6-1 to TRBJ1-3; 7 bases are shared with TRBD1. The germline CDR1 and CDR2 sequences are MNHNS and SASEGT. The CDR3 runs 18 residues. With V trimmed by 5 bases and J by 0 bases, 13 bases remained unmatched. CDR3 coding DNA: TGTGCCAGCAGTAAGACAGGGACCGCGGCTAACTCTGGAAACACCATATATTTT. This codes for CASSKTGTAANSGNTIYF.

With respect to this clone: A single base separates this from a much larger clone, so it may be a read error. The V call is TRBV20-1, the J call TRBJ2-2, with 13 bases lining up with TRBD2. The CDR3 sequence is 15 residues long. The germline V gene encodes CDR1 DFQATT and CDR2 SNEGSKA (reference sequence). CDR3 loop: CSARGLAGGTAELFF. The CDR3 region has the DNA TGCAGTGCTAGAGGACTAGCGGGAGGCACCGCGGAGCTGTTTTTT.

This clone was recorded at least ten times. The V gene is TRBV12-3 or TRBV12-4, the J gene TRBJ2-3; 7 positions match TRBD1. Unmatched junction bases numbered 9, after V lost 6 bases and J lost 3 bases. The CDR3 contains 15 residues. CDR3 nucleotides: TGTGCCAGCAGGGGACAGTCCCTTGGGACAGATACGCAGTATTTT. Protein product: CASRGQSLGTDTQYF.

Details on this clone: Mismatch with germline at one junction end may stem from a read error. This chain connects TRBV7-2 to TRBJ2-2; D not certain. The CDR3 consists of 14 residues. Germline V lookup: CDR1 SGHTA, CDR2 FQGNSA. DNA of the CDR3: TGTGTCAGCAGCTTATCGATTAGCACCGGGGAGCTGTTTTTT. It encodes CVSSLSISTGELFF.

On this clone: This CDR3 fails to terminate in the conserved phenylalanine or tryptophan, so it likely reflects a read error. The DNA is omitted, as the CDR3 cannot be located on it reliably, and the CDR3 follows TCRdb's listing. The chain joins TRBV12-3 or TRBV12-4 to TRBJ1-5; the table's D gene call, TRBD1, was not cross checked with the DNA. The CDR3 spans 16 amino acids, including both terminal residues. This CDR3 is CASSLGLGGRNQPQQK.

The sample holds many counts of this clone. V is TRBV20-1 and J is TRBJ2-1; D unclear. This CDR3 has 13 residues. V gave up 0 bases and J gave up 6 bases, with 9 bases separating them. Germline loops: CDR1 DFQATT, CDR2 SNEGSKA (reference sequence). For the CDR3, the DNA is TGCAGTGCTAGAGATGGAAATTTCAATGAGCAGTTCTTC. Translating it yields CSARDGNFNEQFF.

This clone has more than one count but fewer than ten. The chain couples TRBV12-5 to TRBJ2-7; D is unclear. There are 10 residues in the CDR3. Per germline, CDR1 LGHNT and CDR2 FRNRAP. Trimming took off 10 bases at V and 4 bases at J, with 8 bases between the two ends. CDR3 sequence reads: CATTDYEQYF. In DNA form, the CDR3 reads TGTGCTACGACGGATTACGAGCAGTACTTC.

The sample holds many counts of this clone. V and J are TRBV20-1 and TRBJ2-5; 8 bases line up with TRBD2. The CDR3 has 15 residues. Germline loops: CDR1 DFQATT, CDR2 SNEGSKA (reference sequence). J lost 4 bases, V lost 3 bases, and 10 bases had no gene match. The CDR3: CSASGLSGRGETQYF. Here the CDR3 DNA reads TGCAGTGCTAGTGGGCTCAGCGGGAGAGGAGAGACCCAGTACTTC.

This clone was detected ten times or more. The chain is built from TRBV20-1 and TRBJ2-1; D might be TRBD1 or TRBD2, each matching 7 bases. Looked up from germline, CDR1 is DFQATT and CDR2 is SNEGSKA (reference sequence). The CDR3 covers 15 residues. Trimming pared 5 bases from V and 3 bases from J, leaving 17 bases between. CDR3 amino acids: CSAPQGGSRYNEQFF. DNA for the CDR3: TGCAGTGCTCCCCAGGGGGGGTCGCGCTACAATGAGCAGTTCTTC.

This clone was seen ten or more times. The chain employs TRBV12-3 or TRBV12-4 and TRBJ1-1, with D perhaps TRBD1 (5 bases). The CDR3 runs to 13 residues. The V end lost 6 bases, the J end lost 8 bases, and 16 bases lay between the germline ends. This chain's CDR3 is CASRPVRAEEAFF. For the CDR3, the DNA is TGTGCCAGCAGACCCGTCAGGGCAGAAGAAGCTTTCTTT.

Judged by abundance, this clone is medium-sized. The chain employs TRBV30 and TRBJ2-7; D gene uncertain. V shed 4 bases and J shed 1 base, with 11 bases lying between them. The CDR3 sequence is 13 residues long. Germline CDR1 reads GTSNPN; CDR2 reads SVGIG (reference sequence). The DNA for the CDR3 is TGTGCCTGGAATTGGGATCGATCCTACGAGCAGTACTTC. Its translation: CAWNWDRSYEQYF.

J is TRBJ2-7 and V is TRBV5-1; weak D call: TRBD2 (7 bases). Trimming pared 0 bases from V and 5 bases from J, leaving 18 bases between. Germline V CDR1 and CDR2: SGHRS, YFSETQ. This CDR3 is 16 amino acids long. The CDR3 here is CASSLAGGPSADEQYF. Written as DNA, the CDR3 is TGCGCCAGCAGCTTGGCCGGGGGGCCGAGCGCCGACGAGCAGTACTTC. Filled out from reference TRBV5-1 and TRBJ2-7, the complete variable domain reads KAGVTQTPRYLIKTRGQQVTLSCSPISGHRSVSWYQQTPGQGLQFLFEYFSETQRNKGNFPGRFSGRQFSNSRSEMNVSTLELGDSALYLCASSLAGGPSADEQYFGPGTRLTVT.

This clone has at least ten counts. The genes are TRBV7-4 and TRBJ2-1; 7 bases match TRBD2. Germline assignment: CDR1 SGHVT and CDR2 SQSDAQ. The V gene end was trimmed by 5 bases and the J gene end by 3 bases; junction bases not matched to a gene: 4. CDR3 length equals 14 residues. This CDR3 is CASSLRDYYNEQFF. The CDR3 DNA reads as TGTGCCAGCAGCCTACGGGACTACTACAATGAGCAGTTCTTC.

A word on this clone: At one end, the junction sequence differs from germline, possibly due to a read error. The chain employs TRBV6-2 or TRBV6-3 and TRBJ2-6; 10 nucleotides align to TRBD1. Germline-derived CDR1 and CDR2 are MNHEY and SVGEGT. The CDR3 is made up of 18 amino acids. Here the CDR3 DNA reads TGTGCCAGCAGTAGTCATCGGGACAGGGGTTCTGGGTCCAACGTCCTGACTTTC. The encoded protein is CASSSHRDRGSGSNVLTF.

This sequence joins TRBV12-3 or TRBV12-4 and TRBJ1-5, with D hard to call. This CDR3 has 12 amino acids. V was shortened by 6 bases and J by 4 bases, with 7 bases between the two germline ends. CDR3 region: CASRIHNQPQHF. The CDR3 DNA is TGTGCCAGCAGGATCCATAATCAGCCCCAGCATTTT.

This clone was detected ten times or more. The junction departs from germline at one end; a sequencing error may be responsible. The chain joins TRBV6-1 to TRBJ2-3, with a tentative D call TRBD1 (6 bases). Germline assignment: CDR1 MNHNS and CDR2 SASEGT. This CDR3 region has 14 residues. Written as DNA, the CDR3 is TGTGCCAGCAGTCTCGGAGTTTGGACAGATACGCGGTATTTT. It codes for CASSLGVWTDTRYF.

Concerning this clone itself: At one end, the junction sequence differs from germline, possibly due to a read error. J is TRBJ2-7 and V is TRBV28; D is uncertain. CDR1 and CDR2 from the germline V gene are MDHEN and SYDVKM. CDR3 length: 11 residues. CDR3 in amino acids: CASSLGYEQCF. CDR3 nucleotide sequence: TGTGCCAGCAGTTTAGGGTACGAGCAGTGCTTC.

This clone occurred many times. Within the sample, other DNA sequences also encode this same CDR3. The V and J genes are TRBV18 and TRBJ2-3; D unclear. The germline V gene encodes CDR1 KGHSH and CDR2 LQKENI. The CDR3 extends over 13 amino acids. Trimming stripped 3 bases from V and 4 bases from J, with 8 bases between. The CDR3 loop is CASSPTPADTQYF. The CDR3 bases are TGTGCCAGCTCACCGACACCGGCAGATACGCAGTATTTT. The full variable domain, with the rest looked up from reference TRBV18 and TRBJ2-3, is NAGVMQNPRHLVRRRGQEARLRCSPMKGHSHVYWYRQLPEEGLKFMVYLQKENIIDESGMPKERFSAEFPKEGPSILRIQQVVRGDSAAYFCASSPTPADTQYFGPGTRLTVL.

A note on this clone: Without the conserved terminal phenylalanine or tryptophan, this CDR3 likely stems from a read error. V and J are TRBV20-1 and TRBJ1-6; 7 nucleotides align to TRBD1. V shed 6 bases and J 11 bases; nucleotides not matched to a gene: 10. Germline lookup yields CDR1 DFQATT and CDR2 SNEGSKA (reference sequence). The CDR3 is 13 amino acids. Here the CDR3 DNA reads TGCAGTGCGAGGGGGACAGCACATGCACCCCTCCACGTT. Protein product: CSARGTAHAPLHV.

This clone was found many times. V and J are TRBV4-1 and TRBJ1-3, with D maybe TRBD1 (5 bases). This CDR3 has 15 residues. V lost 1 base, J lost 4 bases, and 11 bases lay in between. Germline lookup yields CDR1 MGHRA and CDR2 YSYEKL. The CDR3 sequence is CASSQAGSEGNTIYF. CDR3 DNA: TGCGCCAGCAGCCAAGCAGGGAGTGAGGGAAACACCATATATTTT.

J is TRBJ1-1 and V is TRBV20-1, with D hard to call. CDR1 is DFQATT, CDR2 SNEGSKA, per germline (reference sequence). This CDR3 contains 11 residues. V was pared by 4 bases and J by 4 bases, with 7 bases between. The CDR3 DNA reads as TGCAGTGCTATTGGGAGCACTGAAGCTTTCTTT. Its protein product is CSAIGSTEAFF.

This clone has ten or more counts. The rearrangement uses TRBV9 and TRBJ2-3; D is unresolved. This CDR3 contains 13 residues. V gave up 3 bases and J gave up 3 bases, with 8 bases separating them. The germline gives CDR1 SGDLS, CDR2 YYNGEE. The CDR3 here is CASSESNTDTQYF. The DNA for the CDR3 is TGTGCCAGCAGCGAATCGAATACAGATACGCAGTATTTT.

This clone occurred many times. The V and J genes are TRBV20-1 and TRBJ2-5, with D possibly being TRBD1 or TRBD2 (5 bases each). This CDR3 comprises 13 residues. The germline V and J ends were trimmed by 3 bases and 1 base, with 9 bases remaining between them. The germline V gene has CDR1 DFQATT and CDR2 SNEGSKA (reference sequence). CDR3 DNA: TGCAGTGCTAGGGAGGACATCCAAGAGACCCAGTACTTC. This codes for CSAREDIQETQYF.

This clone was found many times. CDR3: CASSPYSGGGDTQYF. The DNA for the CDR3 is TGCGCCAGCAGCCCCTATAGCGGGGGGGGAGATACGCAGTATTTT. The V and J genes are TRBV5-1 and TRBJ2-3; 11 bases fit TRBD2. Germline V gene lookup returns CDR1 SGHRS and CDR2 YFSETQ. The CDR3 is 15 amino acids. Unmatched junction bases numbered 6, after V lost 4 bases and J lost 5 bases.

This clone was counted only a few times. The rearrangement joins TRBV7-9 to TRBJ2-5; D gene ambiguous. Looked up from germline, CDR1 is SEHNR and CDR2 is FQNEAQ (reference sequence). The V end was cut by 1 base, the J end by 5 bases, with 5 bases between. CDR3 length: 12 amino acids. Here the CDR3 DNA reads TGTGCCAGCAGCTTAGATGGTGAGACCCAGTACTTC. It specifies CASSLDGETQYF.

This clone was counted at least ten times. The chain couples TRBV6-2 or TRBV6-3 to TRBJ2-3; 11 positions agree with TRBD2. V shed 5 bases, J shed 2 bases, and the junction held 3 bases outside the gene matches. The CDR3 loop spans 15 amino acids. Germline assignment: CDR1 MNHEY and CDR2 SVGEGT. CDR3 in amino acids: CASSTGLADTDTQYF. The CDR3 DNA is TGTGCCAGCAGTACGGGACTAGCGGACACAGATACGCAGTATTTT.